This TCR beta chain was sequenced for a study of T cells after yellow fever vaccination. Study information: It was SMART-Seq v4 Ultra Low Input that prepared the fractions with low cell numbers. Findings and caveats of the study: Detected again after the booster were most primary-vaccination clones, at 95% to 97% CD4 and 88% CD8. The secondary response showed a weaker magnitude and a faster peak, day 5 versus 15.

The study made its TCR cDNA through 5'RACE template switching. That step introduced a universal primer site along with UMIs. TCRdb reanalysed the 5' RACE reads using MiXCR and keeps one entry per CDR3 protein. This table has about 340,000 distinct CDR3 sequences, around 13% appearing once. Germline V gene data show CDR1 as LGHNA and CDR2 as YNFKEQ. The ends lost 3 bases at V and 2 bases at J; junction bases unmatched: 9. The CDR3 sequence is 19 residues long. A remark on this clonotype: As yet, its antigen is unknown.

The receptor comes from a man between 18 and 29 years old who received the YFV17D yellow fever vaccine. The sample consisted of CD4+ T cells sorted from PBMCs, taken 15 days after the yellow fever booster vaccination. This rearrangement joins TRBV4-2 to TRBJ2-3; 15 nucleotides agree with TRBD2. This CDR3 is CASSQHPGLAGGFTDTQYF. CDR3 coding DNA: TGTGCCAGCAGCCAGCATCCGGGACTAGCGGGGGGATTCACAGATACGCAGTATTTT.